Below, 17 T cell receptor beta chains from the same sample are listed, as sequenced in a study of blood T cell repertoires in COVID-19. Data came from immunoSEQ multiplex PCR; TCRdb stores just in-frame clones and leaves some out. The data hold 200,000 to 300,000 clones, with 84% observed a single time. The material sequenced was peripheral blood. These receptors all come from a man in his sixties with acute or convalescent COVID-19.

The chain carries TRBV21-1 and TRBJ2-3; the DNA was not used to check the table's D call, TRBD2. TRBV21-1 is reported as a pseudogene. The CDR3 extends over 17 amino acids. The DNA of the CDR3 is TGTGCCAGCAGCAAAAAGACGGGGAGGCACGTTTGGGATACGCAGTATTTT. Its translation: CASSKKTGRHVWDTQYF.

In its sample, this clone was seen a few times. The V gene is TRBV5-1, the J gene TRBJ1-5; 7 nucleotides line up with TRBD1. J lost 7 bases, V lost 4 bases, and 8 bases had no gene match. Per the germline V gene, CDR1 is SGHRS and CDR2 is YFSETQ. This CDR3 region has 14 residues. This CDR3 reads CASSVTGSGQPQHF. The CDR3 DNA sequence: TGCGCCAGCAGCGTGACAGGGAGTGGGCAGCCCCAGCATTTT.

The gene calls are TRBV28 and TRBJ1-5; TRBD1 might be the D (6 bases). CDR3 length: 12 amino acids. Germline V gene data show CDR1 as MDHEN and CDR2 as SYDVKM. In DNA, the CDR3 is TGTGGAAGCAGGACAGTCAATCAGCCCCAGCATTTT. It is translated as CGSRTVNQPQHF.

This rearrangement joins TRBV6-5 to TRBJ1-2; D is perhaps TRBD1 (5 bases). This CDR3 has 14 amino acids. Germline V gives CDR1 MNHEY, CDR2 SVGAGI. Trimming removed 8 bases at V and 2 bases at J, with 15 bases between. Written as DNA, the CDR3 is TGTGCCAGCCGGGGGGACCGGAGAAACTATGGCTACACCTTC. This encodes CASRGDRRNYGYTF.

For the CDR3, the DNA is TGCGCCAGCAGTGTCGGGACTAGCGGGGCCGGGGAGCTGTTTTTT. Its translation is CASSVGTSGAGELFF. The chain employs TRBV10-1 and TRBJ2-2; 13 bases are a match to TRBD2. The CDR3 spans 15 residues. Germline lookup yields CDR1 WNHNN and CDR2 SYGVQD (reference sequence). V lost 4 bases, J lost 6 bases, and 2 bases stayed unmatched.

The chain recombines TRBV6-4 with TRBJ2-2; tentative D call: TRBD2 (5 bases). The CDR3 has 13 residues. Trimming cost V 0 bases and J 7 bases, with 6 bases left between them. The germline V gene has CDR1 MRHNA and CDR2 SNTAGT. CDR3 in DNA: TGTGCCAGCAGTGACTCGAGGGTCGGGGAGCTGTTTTTT. It encodes CASSDSRVGELFF.

The rearrangement joins TRBV27 to TRBJ1-6; 7 bases align to TRBD1. The V segment lost 5 bases and the J segment 10 bases; nucleotides outside the gene matches: 2. The CDR3 is 12 amino acids. The germline V gene encodes CDR1 MNHEY and CDR2 SMNVEV (reference sequence). The CDR3 protein is CASSDRVSPLHF. CDR3 nucleotides: TGTGCCAGCAGTGACAGGGTATCACCCCTCCACTTT.

This clone showed up just a few times. The chain has TRBV6-4 and TRBJ2-1, with 10 positions matching TRBD2. V shed 5 bases, J shed 9 bases, and the junction held 10 bases outside the gene matches. The CDR3 length is 15 residues. From germline, CDR1 is MRHNA and CDR2 SNTAGT. For the CDR3, the DNA is TGTGCCAGCAGTCCAATAGCGGGGGGCCAGGGTGAGCAGTTCTTC. Residues: CASSPIAGGQGEQFF.

V and J are TRBV12-3 or TRBV12-4 and TRBJ1-1; TRBD1 matches at 10 bases. V lost 5 bases, J lost 11 bases, and 5 bases stayed unmatched. The CDR3 sequence is 12 residues long. The CDR3: CASSPWTGGAFF. The CDR3 DNA reads TGTGCCAGCAGTCCGTGGACAGGGGGGGCTTTCTTT.

The V call is TRBV28, the J call TRBJ1-1; 9 positions match TRBD1. This CDR3 has 19 residues. V trimming: 4 bases; J trimming: 2 bases; junction bases outside the gene matches: 17. Germline V gene sequence: CDR1 MDHEN, CDR2 SYDVKM. The CDR3 sequence: CASSSFIGTGPADNTEAFF. Written as DNA, the CDR3 is TGTGCCAGCAGTTCCTTTATCGGGACAGGGCCCGCGGATAACACTGAAGCTTTCTTT.

The V and J genes are TRBV7-8 and TRBJ2-7, with 9 bases fitting TRBD2. Germline assignment: CDR1 SGHVS and CDR2 FQNEAQ. V gave up 3 bases and J gave up 2 bases; unmatched junction bases: 8. The CDR3 is 16 residues long. CDR3 DNA: TGTGCCAGCAGCTTCGGACTAGCGACCACCACCTACGAGCAGTACTTC. It yields the protein CASSFGLATTTYEQYF.

The genes are TRBV11-3 and TRBJ2-1, with 16 bases that match TRBD2. Germline V gene lookup returns CDR1 SGHNT and CDR2 YENEEA. The CDR3 contains 17 residues. After removal of 0 bases from V and 7 bases from J, the junction contained 3 bases not matched to a gene. This CDR3 reads CASSLEGTSGGENEQFF. The CDR3 coding sequence is TGTGCCAGCAGCTTAGAGGGGACTAGCGGGGGGGAGAATGAGCAGTTCTTC.

The rearrangement uses TRBV4-2 and TRBJ1-1; D not certain. The CDR3 is 16 amino acids. Germline CDR1 reads LGHNA; CDR2 reads YNFKEQ. V was shortened by 0 bases and J by 1 base, with 12 bases between the two germline ends. The CDR3 nucleotides are TGTGCCAGCAGCCAAGACCTCGGAGCGGAGAACACTGAAGCTTTCTTT. Its protein product is CASSQDLGAENTEAFF.

This clone has a single count. The chain carries TRBV7-2 and TRBJ2-3, with TRBD2 matching over 8 bases. Germline V gene lookup returns CDR1 SGHTA and CDR2 FQGNSA. V lost 0 bases to trimming and J lost 6 bases; unmatched junction nucleotides: 11. The CDR3 spans 17 residues. CDR3 sequence: CASSLAGLAVVKDTQYF. The CDR3 nucleotides read TGTGCCAGCAGCTTAGCTGGACTAGCAGTTGTCAAGGATACGCAGTATTTT.

This rearrangement joins TRBV19 to TRBJ2-1; D perhaps matches TRBD2 (6 bases). Germline lookup yields CDR1 LNHDA and CDR2 SQIVND (reference sequence). V shed 3 bases and J shed 7 bases, with 13 bases lying between them. The length of the CDR3 is 14 residues. CDR3 in amino acids: CASSMDGSGNEQFF. CDR3 nucleotide sequence: TGTGCCAGTAGTATGGACGGGAGTGGGAATGAGCAGTTCTTC.

The chain recombines TRBV5-1 with TRBJ2-1; 9 bases agree with TRBD1. J gave up 9 bases and V 5 bases, and 15 bases lay outside the gene matches. Germline V gene data show CDR1 as SGHRS and CDR2 as YFSETQ. This CDR3 has 16 residues. As DNA, the CDR3 is TGCGCCAGCAGACCGGTTGGGACAGGGAATGGTGGTGAGCAGTTCTTC. It is translated as CASRPVGTGNGGEQFF.

The V call is TRBV21-1, the J call TRBJ2-2; the D call TRBD1 from the table was never checked on the DNA. TRBV21-1 is noted as a pseudogene. This CDR3 has 17 residues. The CDR3 coding sequence is TGTGCCAGCAGCACCTGGGACAGGGATCGGTATCCCGGGGAGCTGTTTTTT. It codes for CASSTWDRDRYPGELFF.